These 8 T cell receptor beta chains were all obtained from the same sample, sequenced in a study of cytomegalovirus exposure and HLA in healthy donors. The PCR employed 60 Vbeta primers together with 13 Jbeta primers. Using immunoSEQ multiplex PCR, the repertoire was profiled, and TCRdb retains in-frame clones only, with some absent. The top ten clones hold 1.5% to 2% of a sample with around 300,000 clones, approximately 84% of them seen once. Material for sequencing was PBMCs. These receptors were obtained from a woman aged 40 to 50 in good health and CMV-seropositive.

V gene TRBV19 combines with J gene TRBJ1-1, with 7 bases fitting TRBD1. V lost 5 bases and J lost 1; bases outside the gene matches: 4. The CDR3 loop spans 14 amino acids. From germline, CDR1 is LNHDA and CDR2 SQIVND (reference sequence). CDR3 protein: CASSLWTGNTEAFF. For the CDR3, the DNA is TGTGCCAGTAGTCTCTGGACAGGGAACACTGAAGCTTTCTTT.

This clone was seen only once. This sequence joins TRBV15 and TRBJ2-1; weak D call: TRBD1 (5 bases). The CDR3 contains 15 residues. The V gene lost 5 bases and the J gene lost 4 bases, with 15 bases spanning the gap. Germline V lookup: CDR1 LNHNV, CDR2 YYDKDF (reference sequence). CDR3 in DNA: TGTGCCACCAGCGCCCACAGGCAGGGATACAATGAGCAGTTCTTC. Residues: CATSAHRQGYNEQFF.

Written as DNA, the CDR3 is TGTGCCAGCAGACGGACAGCGAACACTGAAGCTTTCTTT. Its translation: CASRRTANTEAFF. This chain connects TRBV6-5 to TRBJ1-1, with D maybe TRBD1 (6 bases). Between the trimmed V and J ends, which lost 6 bases and 1 base, there was a span of 9 bases. Germline V gene data show CDR1 as MNHEY and CDR2 as SVGAGI. CDR3 size: 13 residues.

The chain links TRBV30 to TRBJ1-2; TRBD1 aligns across 11 bases. The germline V gene has CDR1 GTSNPN and CDR2 SVGIG (reference sequence). The CDR3 is made up of 16 amino acids. J lost 4 bases, V lost 2 bases, and 9 bases had no gene match. The CDR3 coding sequence is TGTGCCTGGAGTAATCCGGGACAGGGGGAACCCTATGGCTACACCTTC. Protein: CAWSNPGQGEPYGYTF.

The chain uses TRBV11-2 and TRBJ2-7; possible D gene TRBD2, 5 bases. Germline V gene lookup returns CDR1 SGHAT and CDR2 FQNNGV. Trimming stripped 1 base from V and 2 bases from J, with 12 bases between. CDR3 size: 15 residues. DNA of the CDR3: TGTGCCAGCAGCTTAGTGGACCTAGCACCCTACGAGCAGTACTTC. As protein: CASSLVDLAPYEQYF.

CDR3 sequence (DNA): TGTGCCAGAATTCCCGGGACACCCTCTTGGACGATGAACACTGAAGCTTTCTTT. This translates into CARIPGTPSWTMNTEAFF. The chain links TRBV5-3 to TRBJ1-1; D might be TRBD1 (6 bases). TRBV5-3 is an ORF, with its function uncertain. This CDR3 contains 18 residues. V shed 6 bases and J shed 0 bases, with 24 bases lying between them.

V is TRBV2 and J is TRBJ2-7; 13 bases map to TRBD2. Trimming removed 6 bases from V and 3 bases from J; junction bases left unmatched: 5. The CDR3 sequence is 15 residues long. In germline, CDR1 is SNHLY, CDR2 FYNNEI. CDR3 sequence: CASRGGTSGDYEQYF. The DNA of the CDR3 is TGTGCCAGCAGAGGCGGGACTAGCGGGGACTACGAGCAGTACTTC.

The chain employs TRBV18 and TRBJ2-2; the D is unclear. This CDR3 has 15 residues. Germline V gene data show CDR1 as KGHSH and CDR2 as LQKENI. Trimming removed 0 bases from V and 1 base from J, with 6 bases in between. CDR3 nucleotides: TGTGCCAGCTCACCACCAGCCTTGAACACCGGGGAGCTGTTTTTT. It translates to CASSPPALNTGELFF.